This T cell receptor (beta chain) originates from a study of T cell changes during pregnancy in multiple sclerosis. Between the trimmed V and J ends, which lost 6 bases and 0 bases, there was a span of 12 bases. The CDR3 runs 15 residues. From germline, CDR1 is LNHDA and CDR2 SQIVND (reference sequence). Repertoires were generated with immunoSEQ multiplex PCR, while TCRdb's copy carries only in-frame clones and drops some. The profile shows about 100,000 clones, about 92% of them singletons. The rearrangement links TRBV19 to TRBJ1-5; a weak D match, TRBD1 (5 bases). This TCR derives from a female donor with multiple sclerosis, enrolled in a pregnancy study. The sample here was peripheral blood, taken after pregnancy. The DNA for the CDR3 is TGTGCCAGTAGAACCTGGGGGGATAGCAATCAGCCCCAGCATTTT. Its protein is CASRTWGDSNQPQHF.